This record looks at one TCR beta chain sequence and its context. Its antigen is not identified. A much more abundant neighbour one base away suggests this may be a read error. This CDR3 fails to terminate in the conserved phenylalanine or tryptophan, so it likely reflects a read error. V was cut by 1 base and J by 1 base, with 14 bases left in between. The CDR3 spans 18 residues. The V gene's germline CDR1 is MGHRA and CDR2 YSYEKL. Authors' data handling: CDR3 differences across clinicopathological groups were used to build a distant-metastasis classifier for papillary thyroid cancer. TCRdb re-processed the PCR reads through MiXCR. It is TCRdb's table, rather than the study itself, that gives the V and J calls and clone size. Of more than 8,500 clones listed, about 10% are singletons. This sample was included in a study of metastatic and nonmetastatic thyroid tumors. The overall study: Blood and tumor or nodule tissue repertoires from malignant and benign thyroid patients were compared. Study results and caveats: Malignant thyroid tumors reportedly exceeded benign nodules significantly in TCR beta diversity, with the difference appearing in blood and tumor.

Until they underwent thyroid surgery, no patient had received any treatment. The sample taken for sequencing was tumor tissue. The receptor was derived from a female donor with papillary thyroid cancer or a benign thyroid nodule (not recorded which). Some clones in this sample may be carry-over from other donors' samples. The V gene is TRBV4-1, the J gene TRBJ2-6; the D is unclear. The CDR3 DNA sequence: TGCGCCAGCAGCCAAGCAAATCTCGTAGGGTCTGGGGCCAACGTCCTGACTTTA. Its protein is CASSQANLVGSGANVLTL.